The rows below give T cell receptor beta chains drawn from one sample of a study of cytomegalovirus exposure and HLA in healthy donors. Assay: immunoSEQ multiplex PCR; the TCRdb copy retains only in-frame clones and omits some. The table lists about 190,000 clones, 81% of them singletons. Sequences were obtained from PBMCs. These receptor sequences come from a man between 45 and 60 years old in good health and CMV-seronegative. The CDR3 runs from the conserved cysteine through the conserved F or W. Each record gives: clone size, V gene, CDR3 protein. Expanded clones get a size class; other rows say once, few or many, or leave the size out.

clone size: .
V gene: TRBV5-1
CDR3 protein: CASKSEGNTEAFF

clone size: .
V gene: TRBV7-2
CDR3 protein: CASSLDGGAYEQYF

clone size: .
V gene: TRBV9
CDR3 protein: CASSADTGPSTEAFF

clone size: .
V gene: TRBV27
CDR3 protein: CASSLMASRNTGELFF

clone size: .
V gene: TRBV27
CDR3 protein: CASSLAGNQETQYF

clone size: few
V gene: TRBV2
CDR3 protein: CASNPDKPFYGYTF

clone size: .
V gene: TRBV10-2
CDR3 protein: CASSDMAFQETQYF

clone size: .
V gene: TRBV7-2
CDR3 protein: CASSLAWDRGGGNTIYF

clone size: .
V gene: TRBV7-2
CDR3 protein: CASSLASGGTYEQYF

clone size: .
V gene: TRBV7-2
CDR3 protein: CASSAGSVYEQYF

clone size: .
V gene: TRBV27
CDR3 protein: CASRLAGGPRRTDTQYF

clone size: .
V gene: TRBV18
CDR3 protein: CASSPPSVSYEQYF

clone size: .
V gene: TRBV15
CDR3 protein: CATSRPPTGGGTGELFF

clone size: .
V gene: TRBV7-8
CDR3 protein: CASSLVQEIVLDGYTF

clone size: .
V gene: TRBV5-1
CDR3 protein: CASRSRPGSYEQYF

clone size: .
V gene: TRBV7-2
CDR3 protein: CASSLDPIIYGYTF

clone size: .
V gene: TRBV18
CDR3 protein: CASSPKDGIGSPLHF

clone size: .
V gene: TRBV7-2
CDR3 protein: CASSLAPGRVDTQYF

clone size: .
V gene: TRBV6-5
CDR3 protein: CASSYEPTNTGELFF

clone size: .
V gene: TRBV27
CDR3 protein: CASSLSLGEGTGANVLTF

clone size: .
V gene: TRBV23-1
CDR3 protein: CASSQRRGAYGYTF

clone size: .
V gene: TRBV7-2
CDR3 protein: CASSLGGVSSYNEQFF

clone size: .
V gene: TRBV7-9
CDR3 protein: CASSLTGGNTEAFF

clone size: once
V gene: TRBV9
CDR3 protein: CASSVGGGPYEQYF

clone size: .
V gene: TRBV11-2
CDR3 protein: CASTADAPLADF

clone size: few
V gene: TRBV27
CDR3 protein: CASGTGTGAEKLFF

clone size: .
V gene: TRBV29-1
CDR3 protein: CSVPERGDRETQYF

clone size: .
V gene: TRBV6-1
CDR3 protein: CASSVTDPGNTIYF

clone size: .
V gene: TRBV14
CDR3 protein: CASSPRTGARTDTQYF

clone size: .
V gene: TRBV19
CDR3 protein: CASSIAQGLGYEQYF

clone size: .
V gene: TRBV7-2
CDR3 protein: CASSFLPDIGTGELFF

clone size: few
V gene: TRBV2
CDR3 protein: CASSGTGVVYGYTF

clone size: .
V gene: TRBV30
CDR3 protein: CAWRGDGGYTF

clone size: .
V gene: TRBV9
CDR3 protein: CASSVGGVGTEAFF

clone size: .
V gene: TRBV5-4
CDR3 protein: CASRQGNTGELFF

clone size: .
V gene: TRBV2
CDR3 protein: CASSPPDRGTGELFF

clone size: .
V gene: TRBV19
CDR3 protein: CASSIGKQQETQYF

clone size: .
V gene: TRBV14
CDR3 protein: CASSQGQFRNTEAFF

clone size: .
V gene: TRBV2
CDR3 protein: CASSDAPRGTQYF

clone size: .
V gene: TRBV7-3
CDR3 protein: CASSLMPGGLGETQYF

clone size: once
V gene: TRBV7-2
CDR3 protein: CASSPGYSNQPQHF

clone size: .
V gene: TRBV2
CDR3 protein: CASTPERGGLANYGYTF

clone size: few
V gene: TRBV10-3
CDR3 protein: CAIRRTDANYGYTF

clone size: .
V gene: TRBV7-2
CDR3 protein: CASSRSGGYEQYF

clone size: .
V gene: TRBV11-2
CDR3 protein: CASSLEGRGYGYTF